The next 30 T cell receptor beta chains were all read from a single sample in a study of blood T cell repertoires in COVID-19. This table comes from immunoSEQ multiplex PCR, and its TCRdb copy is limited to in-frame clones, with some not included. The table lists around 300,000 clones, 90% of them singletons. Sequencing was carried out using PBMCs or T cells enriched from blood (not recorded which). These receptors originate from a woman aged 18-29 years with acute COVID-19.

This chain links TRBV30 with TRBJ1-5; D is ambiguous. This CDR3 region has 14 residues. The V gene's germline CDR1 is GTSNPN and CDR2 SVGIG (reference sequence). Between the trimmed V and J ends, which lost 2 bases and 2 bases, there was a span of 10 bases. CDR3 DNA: TGTGCCTGGAGTCGAGGGTCCGGCAATCAGCCCCAGCATTTT. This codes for CAWSRGSGNQPQHF.

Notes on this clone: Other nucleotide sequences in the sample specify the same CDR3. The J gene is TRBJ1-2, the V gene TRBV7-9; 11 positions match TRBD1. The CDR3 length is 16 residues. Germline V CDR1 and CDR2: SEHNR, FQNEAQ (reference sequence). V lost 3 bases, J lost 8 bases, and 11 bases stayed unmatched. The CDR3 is CASSLRRDRGAGGYTF. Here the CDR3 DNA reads TGTGCCAGCAGCTTGAGGCGGGACAGGGGGGCGGGGGGCTACACCTTC.

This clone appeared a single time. The CDR3 DNA follows: TGTGCCAGCAGCTTAGGAGCGGGAGCAGTCTACAATGAGCAGTTCTTC. It is translated as CASSLGAGAVYNEQFF. The chain joins TRBV5-4 to TRBJ2-1; 8 bases match TRBD2. The V gene's germline CDR1 is SGHNT and CDR2 YYREEE (reference sequence). V was pared by 2 bases and J by 3 bases, with 7 bases of the junction left unmatched. The CDR3 runs 16 residues.

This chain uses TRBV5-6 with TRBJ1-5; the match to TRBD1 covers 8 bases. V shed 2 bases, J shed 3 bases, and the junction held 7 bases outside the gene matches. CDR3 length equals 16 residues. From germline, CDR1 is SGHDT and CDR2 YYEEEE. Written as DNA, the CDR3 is TGTGCCAGCAGCTTTAAAAGGACAGGGAACAATCAGCCCCAGCATTTT. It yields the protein CASSFKRTGNNQPQHF.

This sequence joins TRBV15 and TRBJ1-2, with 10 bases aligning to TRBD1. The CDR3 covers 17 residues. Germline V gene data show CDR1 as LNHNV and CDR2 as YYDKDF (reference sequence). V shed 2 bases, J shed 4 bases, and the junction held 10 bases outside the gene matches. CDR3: CATSRLPPTGGLYGYTF. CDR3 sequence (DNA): TGTGCCACCAGCAGACTACCCCCGACAGGGGGCCTCTATGGCTACACCTTC.

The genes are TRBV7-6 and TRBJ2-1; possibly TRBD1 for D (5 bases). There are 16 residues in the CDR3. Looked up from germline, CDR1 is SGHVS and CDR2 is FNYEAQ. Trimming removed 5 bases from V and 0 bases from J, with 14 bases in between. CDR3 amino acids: CASSRQYMNSYNEQFF. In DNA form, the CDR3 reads TGTGCCAGCAGCCGACAGTACATGAACTCCTACAATGAGCAGTTCTTC.

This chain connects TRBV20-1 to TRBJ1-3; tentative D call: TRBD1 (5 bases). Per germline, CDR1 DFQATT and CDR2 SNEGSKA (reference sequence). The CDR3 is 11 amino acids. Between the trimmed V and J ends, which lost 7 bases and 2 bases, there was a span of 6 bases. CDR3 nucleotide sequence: TGCAGTGGCAGGGCTGGAAACACCATATATTTT. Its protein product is CSGRAGNTIYF.

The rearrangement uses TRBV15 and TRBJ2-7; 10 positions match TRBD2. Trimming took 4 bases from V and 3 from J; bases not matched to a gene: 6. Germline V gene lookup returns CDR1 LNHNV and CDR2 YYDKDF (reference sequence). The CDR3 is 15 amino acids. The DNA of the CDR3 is TGTGCCACCAGCACCACCGGGACTAGCGTCTACGAGCAGTACTTC. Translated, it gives CATSTTGTSVYEQYF.

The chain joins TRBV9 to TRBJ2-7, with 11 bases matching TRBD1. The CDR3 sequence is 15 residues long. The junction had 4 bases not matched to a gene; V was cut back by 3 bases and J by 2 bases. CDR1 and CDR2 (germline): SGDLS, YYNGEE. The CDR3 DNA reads TGTGCCAGCAGCGAGGACAGGGGGCCTACCTACGAGCAGTACTTC. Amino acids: CASSEDRGPTYEQYF. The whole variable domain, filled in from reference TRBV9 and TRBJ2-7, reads DSGVTQTPKHLITATGQRVTLRCSPRSGDLSVYWYQQSLDQGLQFLIQYYNGEERAKGNILERFSAQQFPDLHSELNLSSLELGDSALYFCASSEDRGPTYEQYFGPGTRLTVT.

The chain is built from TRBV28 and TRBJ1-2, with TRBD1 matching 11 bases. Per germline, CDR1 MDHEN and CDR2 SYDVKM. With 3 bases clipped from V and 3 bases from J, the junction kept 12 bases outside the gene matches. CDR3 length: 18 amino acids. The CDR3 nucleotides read TGTGCCAGCAGTTTGATAAGGGGACAGGGGGGAGGAGACTATGGCTACACCTTC. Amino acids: CASSLIRGQGGGDYGYTF.

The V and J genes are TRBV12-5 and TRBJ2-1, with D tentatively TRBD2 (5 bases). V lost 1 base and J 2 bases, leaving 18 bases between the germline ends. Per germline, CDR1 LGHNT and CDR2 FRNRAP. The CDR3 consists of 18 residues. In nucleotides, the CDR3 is TGTGCTAGTGGTTTGGAACTCCTTGAGGGAGTCACCTACAATGAGCAGTTCTTC. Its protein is CASGLELLEGVTYNEQFF.

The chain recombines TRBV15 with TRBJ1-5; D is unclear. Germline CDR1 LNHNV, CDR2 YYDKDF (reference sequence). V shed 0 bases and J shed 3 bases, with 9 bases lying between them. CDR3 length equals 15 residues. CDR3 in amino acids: CATSRDGRANQPQHF. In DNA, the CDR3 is TGTGCCACCAGCAGAGATGGCCGTGCCAATCAGCCCCAGCATTTT.

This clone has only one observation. DNA of the CDR3: TGTGCCATCAGCAACCGGGACTATCAAGAGACCCAGTACTTC. Translation: CAISNRDYQETQYF. The chain links TRBV10-3 to TRBJ2-5, with 7 bases fitting TRBD2. CDR1 is ENHRY and CDR2 is SYGVKD in the germline V gene. V lost 6 bases and J lost 2; bases outside the gene matches: 6. The CDR3 is made up of 14 amino acids.

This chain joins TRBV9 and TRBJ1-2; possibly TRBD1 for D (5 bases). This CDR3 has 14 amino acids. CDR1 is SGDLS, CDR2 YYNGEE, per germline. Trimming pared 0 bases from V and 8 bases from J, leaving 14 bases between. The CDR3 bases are TGTGCCAGCAGCGTAGAGGGCAGGGCGGACGGCTACACCTTC. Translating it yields CASSVEGRADGYTF.

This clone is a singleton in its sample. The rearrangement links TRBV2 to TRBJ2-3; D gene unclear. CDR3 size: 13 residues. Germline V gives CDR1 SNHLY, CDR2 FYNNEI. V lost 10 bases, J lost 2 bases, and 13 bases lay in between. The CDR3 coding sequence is TGTGCCACCCAAGCACTCACCACAGATACGCAGTATTTT. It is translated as CATQALTTDTQYF. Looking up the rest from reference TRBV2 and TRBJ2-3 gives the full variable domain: EPEVTQTPSHQVTQMGQEVILRCVPISNHLYFYWYRQILGQKVEFLVSFYNNEISEKSEIFDDQFSVERPDGSNFTLKIRSTKLEDSAMYFCATQALTTDTQYFGPGTRLTVL.

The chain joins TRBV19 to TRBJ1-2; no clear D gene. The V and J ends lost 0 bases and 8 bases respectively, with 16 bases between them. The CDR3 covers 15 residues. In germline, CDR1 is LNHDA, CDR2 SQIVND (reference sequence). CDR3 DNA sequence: TGTGCCAGTAGTATAGAATTCTGGGGAGGCGGAGGCTACACCTTC. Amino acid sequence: CASSIEFWGGGGYTF.

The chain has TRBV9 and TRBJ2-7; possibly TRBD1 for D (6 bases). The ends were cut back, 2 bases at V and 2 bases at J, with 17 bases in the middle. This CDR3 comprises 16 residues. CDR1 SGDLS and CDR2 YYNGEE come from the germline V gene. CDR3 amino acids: CASSVDYGTHAYEQYF. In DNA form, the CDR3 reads TGTGCCAGCAGCGTTGACTACGGGACACACGCCTACGAGCAGTACTTC.

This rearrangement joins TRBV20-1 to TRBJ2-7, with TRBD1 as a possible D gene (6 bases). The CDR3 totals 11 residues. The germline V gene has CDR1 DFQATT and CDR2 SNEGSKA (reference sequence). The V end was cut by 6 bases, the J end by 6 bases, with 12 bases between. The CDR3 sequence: CSAALGGEQYF. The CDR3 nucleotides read TGCAGTGCAGCACTAGGGGGCGAGCAGTACTTC.

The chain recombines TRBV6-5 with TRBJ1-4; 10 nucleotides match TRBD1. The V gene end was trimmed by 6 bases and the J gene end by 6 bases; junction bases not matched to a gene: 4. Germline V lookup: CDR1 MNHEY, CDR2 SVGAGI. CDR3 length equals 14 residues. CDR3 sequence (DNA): TGTGCCAGCAGATCCGGGACAGGGGATGAAAAACTGTTTTTT. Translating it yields CASRSGTGDEKLFF.

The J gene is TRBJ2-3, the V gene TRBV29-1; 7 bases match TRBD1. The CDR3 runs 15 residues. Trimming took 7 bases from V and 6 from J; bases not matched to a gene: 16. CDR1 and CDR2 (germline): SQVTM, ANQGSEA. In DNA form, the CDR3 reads TGCAGCGCCGTAGAACGCCCGACAGGGACCGATACGCAGTATTTT. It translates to CSAVERPTGTDTQYF.

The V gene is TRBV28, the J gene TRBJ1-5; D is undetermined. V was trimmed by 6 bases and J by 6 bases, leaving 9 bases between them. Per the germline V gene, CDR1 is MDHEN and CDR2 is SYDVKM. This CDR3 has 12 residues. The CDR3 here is CASRADVQPQHF. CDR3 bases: TGTGCCAGCAGAGCGGACGTTCAGCCCCAGCATTTT. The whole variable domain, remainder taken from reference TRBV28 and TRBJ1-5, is DVKVTQSSRYLVKRTGEKVFLECVQDMDHENMFWYRQDPGLGLRLIYFSYDVKMKEKGDIPEGYSVSREKKERFSLILESASTNQTSMYLCASRADVQPQHFGDGTRLSIL.

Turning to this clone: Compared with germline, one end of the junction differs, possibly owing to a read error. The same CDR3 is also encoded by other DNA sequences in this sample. Here the CDR3 DNA reads TGCGCCAGCAGCTTGGTAGGGGGCTCTGGAGCCAACGTCCTGACTTTC. Translation: CASSLVGGSGANVLTF. The chain joins TRBV5-1 to TRBJ2-6; TRBD1 aligns across 7 bases. CDR1 is SGHRS, CDR2 YFSETQ, per germline. This CDR3 comprises 16 residues.

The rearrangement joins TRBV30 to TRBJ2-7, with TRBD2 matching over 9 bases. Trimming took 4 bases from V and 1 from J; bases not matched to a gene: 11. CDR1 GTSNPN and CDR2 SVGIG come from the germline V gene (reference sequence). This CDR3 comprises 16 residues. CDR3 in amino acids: CAWMRESGRSSYEQYF. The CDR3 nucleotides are TGTGCCTGGATGAGAGAAAGCGGGAGGTCTTCCTACGAGCAGTACTTC.

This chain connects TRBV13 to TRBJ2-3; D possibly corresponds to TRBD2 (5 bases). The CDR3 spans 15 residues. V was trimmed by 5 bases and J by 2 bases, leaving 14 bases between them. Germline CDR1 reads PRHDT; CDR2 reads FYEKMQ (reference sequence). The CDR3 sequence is CASSPAGGFTDTQYF. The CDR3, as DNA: TGTGCCAGCAGCCCGGCGGGCGGTTTCACAGATACGCAGTATTTT.

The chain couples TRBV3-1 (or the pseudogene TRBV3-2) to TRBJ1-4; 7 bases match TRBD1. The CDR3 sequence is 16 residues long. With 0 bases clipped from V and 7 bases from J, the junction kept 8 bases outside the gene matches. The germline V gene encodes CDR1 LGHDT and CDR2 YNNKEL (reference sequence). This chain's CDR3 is CASSQDVGDSSEKLFF. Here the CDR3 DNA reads TGTGCCAGCAGCCAAGATGTCGGGGACAGCAGTGAAAAACTGTTTTTT.

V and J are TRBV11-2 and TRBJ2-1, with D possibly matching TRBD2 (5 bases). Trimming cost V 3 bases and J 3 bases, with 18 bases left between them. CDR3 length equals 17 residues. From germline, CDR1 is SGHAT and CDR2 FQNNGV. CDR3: CASSFFIVGDRYNEQFF. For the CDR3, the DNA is TGTGCCAGCAGCTTTTTTATAGTGGGAGACCGCTACAATGAGCAGTTCTTC.

In DNA, the CDR3 is TGTGCCATCAGGTCGGACGGGACTAGCGGGCCAGGCTACGAGCAGTACTTC. Amino acids: CAIRSDGTSGPGYEQYF. The rearrangement joins TRBV10-3 to TRBJ2-7; the match to TRBD2 covers 12 bases. This CDR3 is 17 amino acids long. V gave up 6 bases and J gave up 3 bases; unmatched junction bases: 12. Per germline, CDR1 ENHRY and CDR2 SYGVKD.

CDR3 amino acids: CAWSAPGQGRRAGYQPQHF. The CDR3 nucleotides read TGTGCCTGGAGTGCTCCGGGACAGGGAAGAAGGGCCGGGTATCAGCCCCAGCATTTT. The chain employs TRBV30 and TRBJ1-5; 9 bases agree with TRBD1. Germline V gene sequence: CDR1 GTSNPN, CDR2 SVGIG (reference sequence). The CDR3 runs 19 residues. Germline trimming cut 1 base from V and 5 bases from J; bases unmatched to any gene: 18.

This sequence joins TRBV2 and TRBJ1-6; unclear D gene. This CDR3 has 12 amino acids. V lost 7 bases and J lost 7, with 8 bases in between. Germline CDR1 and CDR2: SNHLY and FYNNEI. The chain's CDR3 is CASIRGNSPLHF. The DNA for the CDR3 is TGTGCCAGCATTCGGGGAAATTCACCCCTCCACTTT.

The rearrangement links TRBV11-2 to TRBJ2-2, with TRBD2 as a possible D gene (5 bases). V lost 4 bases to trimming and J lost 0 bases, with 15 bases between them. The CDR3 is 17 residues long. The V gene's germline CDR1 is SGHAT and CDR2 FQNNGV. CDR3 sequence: CASSSSPLGPNTGELFF. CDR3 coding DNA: TGTGCCAGCAGCTCTAGCCCTCTTGGCCCGAACACCGGGGAGCTGTTTTTT.